The 29 T cell receptor beta chains below come from one sample, sequenced in a study of OX40 agonist ivuxolimab in advanced cancers. Sequencing used immunoSEQ multiplex PCR; TCRdb keeps in-frame clones, though not all of them. This sample has 70,000 or so clones, with nearly 90% found just once. This specimen was CD4+ or CD8+ T cells sorted from blood, taken in a trial of the OX40 agonist ivuxolimab. All receptors derive from an adult with an advanced solid tumor such as melanoma, head and neck, liver or kidney cancer.

V usage is TRBV25-1 and J usage is TRBJ2-3, with 8 bases aligning to TRBD2. Trimming cost V 3 bases and J 0 bases; bases outside gene matches: 8. CDR3 size: 17 residues. CDR1 and CDR2 (germline): MGHDK, SYGVNS. The CDR3 reads CASSDLTSGYSTDTQYF. The CDR3, as DNA: TGTGCCAGCAGTGACCTAACTAGCGGCTACAGCACAGATACGCAGTATTTT.

The chain has TRBV4-2 and TRBJ2-3; D is ambiguous. The ends were cut back, 1 base at V and 4 bases at J, with 6 bases in the middle. Per germline, CDR1 LGHNA and CDR2 YNFKEQ. The CDR3 runs to 13 residues. CDR3 nucleotide sequence: TGTGCCAGCAGCCAAGTCCCTCCAGATACGCAGTATTTT. This gives the protein CASSQVPPDTQYF.

The chain carries TRBV28 and TRBJ1-2, with TRBD1 matching over 10 bases. After removal of 6 bases from V and 4 bases from J, the junction contained 2 bases not matched to a gene. CDR1 is MDHEN and CDR2 is SYDVKM in the germline V gene. The CDR3 is 13 residues long. This CDR3 is CASRGQGPYGYTF. CDR3 in DNA: TGTGCCAGCAGGGGACAGGGGCCCTATGGCTACACCTTC.

The chain carries TRBV5-1 and TRBJ1-5; D is unresolved. There are 15 residues in the CDR3. The germline CDR1 and CDR2 sequences are SGHRS and YFSETQ. Trimming left V 0 bases short and J 0 bases short, with 7 bases between. The CDR3 DNA sequence: TGCGCCAGCAGCTTGGAGGGAAATAGCAATCAGCCCCAGCATTTT. Amino acids: CASSLEGNSNQPQHF.

The chain couples TRBV5-1 to TRBJ2-7, with a tentative D call TRBD1 (5 bases). V was clipped by 0 bases and J by 2 bases, with 9 bases between them. This CDR3 spans 14 amino acids. Germline CDR1 SGHRS, CDR2 YFSETQ. The CDR3 DNA reads as TGCGCCAGCAGCTTGGGGGGCTTGGCCTACGAGCAGTACTTC. Translated, it gives CASSLGGLAYEQYF.

The J gene is TRBJ2-7, the V gene TRBV5-4; tentatively, D is TRBD1 (5 bases). This CDR3 comprises 15 residues. Germline V gene lookup returns CDR1 SGHNT and CDR2 YYREEE (reference sequence). V was clipped by 0 bases and J by 6 bases, with 16 bases between them. The CDR3 sequence: CASSLVQGEAVEQYF. CDR3 in DNA: TGTGCCAGCAGCTTGGTCCAGGGTGAGGCGGTCGAGCAGTACTTC.

The chain recombines TRBV6-4 with TRBJ2-3; 7 bases align to TRBD2. Germline values: CDR1 MRHNA, CDR2 SNTAGT. Unmatched junction bases numbered 9, after V lost 5 bases and J lost 4 bases. This CDR3 region has 15 residues. This chain's CDR3 is CASSPAGLEADTQYF. The CDR3 DNA reads as TGTGCCAGCAGTCCAGCGGGATTGGAGGCAGATACGCAGTATTTT.

The J gene is TRBJ2-1, the V gene TRBV7-3; D is uncertain. This CDR3 has 14 amino acids. The germline V and J ends were trimmed by 0 bases and 1 base, with 4 bases remaining between them. The germline V gene encodes CDR1 SGHTA and CDR2 FQGTGA. CDR3 protein: CASSLTGSYNEQFF. The CDR3, as DNA: TGTGCCAGCAGCTTAACAGGGTCCTACAATGAGCAGTTCTTC.

The chain joins TRBV28 to TRBJ2-2; 8 bases match TRBD2. This CDR3 region has 15 residues. From germline, CDR1 is MDHEN and CDR2 SYDVKM. J gave up 7 bases and V 4 bases, and 8 bases lay outside the gene matches. CDR3 residues: CASSSWLAGIGELFF. The CDR3 DNA sequence: TGTGCCAGCAGTTCCTGGCTAGCGGGTATCGGGGAGCTGTTTTTT.

The chain is built from TRBV7-3 and TRBJ1-5; D possibly corresponds to TRBD1 (5 bases). V dropped 0 bases and J dropped 5 bases, with 5 bases sitting between them. The CDR3 consists of 13 residues. Germline V CDR1 and CDR2: SGHTA, FQGTGA. The CDR3 region is CASSLTRDQPQHF. Here the CDR3 DNA reads TGTGCCAGCAGCTTAACCAGGGATCAGCCCCAGCATTTT.

The V and J genes are TRBV5-6 and TRBJ1-6; no definite D call. V was pared by 6 bases and J by 9 bases, with 13 bases between. This CDR3 has 13 amino acids. CDR1 SGHDT and CDR2 YYEEEE come from the germline V gene. This chain's CDR3 is CASMGGGSSPLHF. The CDR3 nucleotides read TGTGCCAGCATGGGTGGAGGAAGTTCACCCCTCCACTTT. Combining the CDR3 with reference TRBV5-6 and TRBJ1-6 gives the whole variable domain DAGVTQSPTHLIKTRGQQVTLRCSPKSGHDTVSWYQQALGQGPQFIFQYYEEEERQRGNFPDRFSGHQFPNYSSELNVNALLLGDSALYLCASMGGGSSPLHFGNGTRLTVT.

The J gene is TRBJ1-5, the V gene TRBV5-1; D might be TRBD1 (5 bases). With 3 bases removed from V and 4 bases from J, the gap between germline ends came to 8 bases. Germline V gives CDR1 SGHRS, CDR2 YFSETQ. The CDR3 is 13 amino acids. Here the CDR3 DNA reads TGCGCCAGCAGCTCGACAGAGAATCAGCCCCAGCATTTT. Translation: CASSSTENQPQHF.

This chain connects TRBV5-5 to TRBJ2-7; the D gene is possibly TRBD2 (7 bases). CDR1 is SGHKS, CDR2 YYEKEE, per germline (reference sequence). The CDR3 length is 16 residues. V was cut by 4 bases and J by 6 bases, with 23 bases left in between. The CDR3 loop reads CASSVIPGPRGGEQYF. DNA for the CDR3: TGTGCCAGCAGCGTTATACCAGGGCCGAGGGGGGGCGAGCAGTACTTC. Based on the CDR3 plus reference TRBV5-5 and TRBJ2-7, the full variable domain is DAGVTQSPTHLIKTRGQQVTLRCSPISGHKSVSWYQQVLGQGPQFIFQYYEKEERGRGNFPDRFSARQFPNYSSELNVNALLLGDSALYLCASSVIPGPRGGEQYFGPGTRLTVT.

The chain is built from TRBV15 and TRBJ2-7; TRBD2 agrees at 10 bases. The germline gives CDR1 LNHNV, CDR2 YYDKDF (reference sequence). The CDR3 spans 14 residues. The trim removed 4 bases at V and 3 bases at J, leaving 3 bases unmatched. CDR3 protein: CATSKVAGGYEQYF. The CDR3 DNA reads TGTGCCACCAGCAAGGTAGCGGGAGGCTACGAGCAGTACTTC.

This CDR3 reads CASRSTGRNTGELFF. In DNA form, the CDR3 reads TGTGCCAGCAGATCGACAGGGCGGAACACCGGGGAGCTGTTTTTT. The chain is built from TRBV7-2 and TRBJ2-2; TRBD1 matches at 7 bases. The CDR3 runs 15 residues. The V gene end was trimmed by 6 bases and the J gene end by 1 base; junction bases not matched to a gene: 5. In germline, CDR1 is SGHTA, CDR2 FQGNSA.

The rearrangement joins TRBV9 to TRBJ2-7; 10 nucleotides line up with TRBD2. The CDR3 consists of 15 residues. The J segment lost 3 bases and the V segment lost 0 bases, leaving 3 bases of the junction unmatched. CDR1 is SGDLS, CDR2 YYNGEE, per germline. The CDR3 coding sequence is TGTGCCAGCAGCGTAGCACTAGCGGGGAACTACGAGCAGTACTTC. Amino acid sequence: CASSVALAGNYEQYF.

The chain links TRBV19 to TRBJ1-3; D is uncertain. The ends were cut back, 3 bases at V and 0 bases at J, with 9 bases in the middle. Germline-derived CDR1 and CDR2 are LNHDA and SQIVND (reference sequence). The CDR3 consists of 15 residues. The CDR3 region has the DNA TGTGCCAGTAGTATCTCGCTTAACTCTGGAAACACCATATATTTT. It specifies CASSISLNSGNTIYF. The full variable domain, with the rest looked up from reference TRBV19 and TRBJ1-3, is DGGITQSPKYLFRKEGQNVTLSCEQNLNHDAMYWYRQDPGQGLRLIYYSQIVNDFQKGDIAEGYSVSREKKESFPLTVTSAQKNPTAFYLCASSISLNSGNTIYFGEGSWLTVV.

The chain couples TRBV29-1 to TRBJ2-3, with 12 bases lining up with TRBD2. This CDR3 comprises 16 residues. The V gene end was trimmed by 2 bases and the J gene end by 2 bases; junction bases not matched to a gene: 5. The germline V gene has CDR1 SQVTM and CDR2 ANQGSEA. CDR3 region: CSVERTSGDHTDTQYF. The CDR3 DNA reads TGCAGCGTTGAACGGACTAGCGGGGACCACACAGATACGCAGTATTTT.

This chain links TRBV18 with TRBJ2-2, with D possibly TRBD2 on 5 matching bases. The CDR3 has 12 residues. The germline gives CDR1 KGHSH, CDR2 LQKENI. Trimming cost V 3 bases and J 11 bases, with 10 bases left between them. DNA of the CDR3: TGTGCCAGCTCACCCACCCGGGGAGAGCTGTTTTTT. Its protein product is CASSPTRGELFF.

The chain has TRBV5-1 and TRBJ2-3; the D is unclear. CDR1 and CDR2 from the germline V gene are SGHRS and YFSETQ. This CDR3 has 12 residues. V was trimmed by 2 bases and J by 3 bases, leaving 4 bases between them. The CDR3 sequence: CASSFSTDTQYF. CDR3 coding DNA: TGCGCCAGCAGCTTTTCAACAGATACGCAGTATTTT.

The V and J genes are TRBV28 and TRBJ2-4; unclear D gene. V gave up 10 bases and J gave up 0 bases, with 10 bases separating them. Germline CDR1 MDHEN, CDR2 SYDVKM. CDR3 length equals 13 residues. CDR3 region: CATATVAKNIQYF. The CDR3 bases are TGTGCCACCGCGACGGTAGCCAAAAACATTCAGTACTTC.

The rearrangement links TRBV29-1 to TRBJ1-2, with 7 bases lining up with TRBD1. CDR1 is SQVTM, CDR2 ANQGSEA, per germline. The trim removed 8 bases at V and 2 bases at J, leaving 8 bases unmatched. The CDR3 runs to 13 residues. Written as DNA, the CDR3 is TGCAGCACCCGGACAGGTTTAAACTATGGCTACACCTTC. Its translation is CSTRTGLNYGYTF.

The rearrangement uses TRBV7-9 and TRBJ1-1, with D perhaps TRBD1 (6 bases). Germline CDR1 is SEHNR and CDR2 is FQNEAQ (reference sequence). With 7 bases removed from V and 5 bases from J, the gap between germline ends came to 17 bases. This CDR3 region has 14 residues. The CDR3 region has the DNA TGTGCCAGCAACTTCCAGGGAGGGGGAACTGAAGCTTTCTTT. Its translation: CASNFQGGGTEAFF.

The genes are TRBV10-2 and TRBJ2-2; D uncertain. V gave up 7 bases and J gave up 6 bases, with 12 bases separating them. Germline CDR1 WSHSY, CDR2 SAAADI. The CDR3 covers 13 residues. For the CDR3, the DNA is TGCGCCAGCAAACCCCCCCGGGCCGGGGAGCTGTTTTTT. The encoded protein is CASKPPRAGELFF.

The V and J genes are TRBV18 and TRBJ2-1; 10 bases map to TRBD1. The CDR3 length is 15 residues. Germline assignment: CDR1 KGHSH and CDR2 LQKENI. Trimming cost V 4 bases and J 5 bases; bases outside gene matches: 5. CDR3: CASSRTGTGDNEQFF. In DNA, the CDR3 is TGTGCCAGCTCACGAACCGGGACAGGGGACAATGAGCAGTTCTTC.

V and J are TRBV28 and TRBJ2-1, with D possibly being TRBD2 (5 bases). V lost 6 bases, J lost 10 bases, and 13 bases lay in between. The length of the CDR3 is 12 residues. Per germline, CDR1 MDHEN and CDR2 SYDVKM. This CDR3 reads CASRDVGVEQFF. The DNA for the CDR3 is TGTGCCAGCAGAGATGTCGGGGTAGAGCAGTTCTTC. Complete variable domain (other parts from reference TRBV28 and TRBJ2-1): DVKVTQSSRYLVKRTGEKVFLECVQDMDHENMFWYRQDPGLGLRLIYFSYDVKMKEKGDIPEGYSVSREKKERFSLILESASTNQTSMYLCASRDVGVEQFFGPGTRLTVL.

The gene calls are TRBV11-2 and TRBJ2-3; 10 bases match TRBD2. The CDR3 length is 14 residues. The trim removed 4 bases at V and 6 bases at J, leaving 4 bases unmatched. In germline, CDR1 is SGHAT, CDR2 FQNNGV. The DNA for the CDR3 is TGTGCCAGCAGCTCAGCGGGAGGGGTGGATACGCAGTATTTT. This codes for CASSSAGGVDTQYF.

This clone was seen a single time. J is TRBJ2-2 and V is TRBV9; 15 nucleotides agree with TRBD2. Germline-derived CDR1 and CDR2 are SGDLS and YYNGEE. The CDR3 loop spans 18 amino acids. Trimming cost V 5 bases and J 3 bases; bases outside gene matches: 8. The CDR3 sequence is CASSVGLAGGPYTGELFF. The CDR3 DNA is TGTGCCAGCAGTGTTGGACTAGCGGGAGGGCCGTACACCGGGGAGCTGTTTTTT.

This chain joins TRBV7-6 and TRBJ2-5, with 7 bases matching TRBD1. Losses at the gene ends were 1 base for V and 2 bases for J; bases not matched to a gene: 10. Germline CDR1 SGHVS, CDR2 FNYEAQ. The CDR3 spans 17 residues. The CDR3, as DNA: TGTGCCAGCAGCTTAGTGCTCCGACAGGGTAGACAAGAGACCCAGTACTTC. Protein product: CASSLVLRQGRQETQYF.